A single sample is the source of the 29 T cell receptor beta chains below, sequenced in a study of CD8+ T cells in alopecia areata. Documented treatment: oral pan-JAK inhibitor, 5-10 mg twice daily. Extraction of RNA preceded its reverse transcription into cDNA, which served as the sequencing template. Profiled with immunoSEQ multiplex PCR; TCRdb holds only in-frame clones, not every one. Here the sample spans about 100,000 clones, 60% being singletons. This specimen was CD8+ T cells sorted from blood, taken at approximately week 56, from a patient treated with tofacitinib. The receptors stem from a human donor with alopecia areata.

The J gene is TRBJ2-1, the V gene TRBV12-5; D is uncertain. The V gene's germline CDR1 is LGHNT and CDR2 FRNRAP. Trimming cost V 5 bases and J 8 bases, with 10 bases left between them. This CDR3 has 12 amino acids. The CDR3 sequence: CASGAQVDEQFF. Written as DNA, the CDR3 is TGTGCTAGTGGTGCTCAGGTCGATGAGCAGTTCTTC.

The chain joins TRBV4-1 to TRBJ1-5, with a possible D match to TRBD1 (6 bases). The CDR3 consists of 18 residues. Trimming stripped 0 bases from V and 1 base from J, with 16 bases between. Looked up from germline, CDR1 is MGHRA and CDR2 is YSYEKL. For the CDR3, the DNA is TGCGCCAGCAGCCAAGATCAGTATCTGGGGGCGAGCAATCAGCCCCAGCATTTT. Residues: CASSQDQYLGASNQPQHF.

The chain carries TRBV7-2 and TRBJ2-5; D remains ambiguous. Germline CDR1 and CDR2: SGHTA and FQGNSA. Trimming took 5 bases from V and 0 from J, leaving 13 bases between them. The CDR3 runs 15 residues. In DNA, the CDR3 is TGTGCCAGCAGCCCCCCTCTAGGGTACCAAGAGACCCAGTACTTC. Its translation: CASSPPLGYQETQYF.

V and J are TRBV18 and TRBJ2-7; 7 bases agree with TRBD1. The CDR3 loop spans 15 amino acids. The J segment lost 4 bases and the V segment lost 4 bases, leaving 10 bases of the junction unmatched. The germline CDR1 and CDR2 sequences are KGHSH and LQKENI. CDR3 sequence (DNA): TGTGCCAGCTCACTGGTGGTTGACAGGGTGTACGAGCAGTACTTC. Encoded protein: CASSLVVDRVYEQYF.

This chain links TRBV30 with TRBJ2-5, with D uncertain. The DNA end is more similar to TRBJ2-7, so the J call may be wrong. The CDR3 covers 10 residues. Germline assignment: CDR1 GTSNPN and CDR2 SVGIG (reference sequence). This chain's CDR3 is CAWGDYEQYF. CDR3 nucleotide sequence: TGTGCCTGGGGGGACTACGAGCAGTACTTC.

The sample holds a few counts of this clone. This sequence joins TRBV4-2 and TRBJ2-1; D remains unclear. CDR1 and CDR2 from the germline V gene are LGHNA and YNFKEQ. The CDR3 loop spans 14 amino acids. Trimming removed 0 bases at V and 4 bases at J, with 7 bases between. Here the CDR3 reads CASSQEGSYNEQFF. In DNA form, the CDR3 reads TGTGCCAGCAGCCAAGAAGGGTCATACAATGAGCAGTTCTTC.

This clone appeared a few times. The V gene is TRBV5-1, the J gene TRBJ2-7; 10 nucleotides match TRBD1. Germline CDR1 reads SGHRS; CDR2 reads YFSETQ. Germline trimming cut 4 bases from V and 1 base from J; bases unmatched to any gene: 5. The CDR3 is 15 amino acids. DNA of the CDR3: TGCGCCAGCAGCCCATGGACAGGGGGTTCCTACGAGCAGTACTTC. The encoded protein is CASSPWTGGSYEQYF.

The chain joins TRBV6-1 to TRBJ1-1; D is perhaps TRBD1 (6 bases). Germline CDR1 MNHNS, CDR2 SASEGT. The CDR3 is made up of 15 amino acids. V was cut by 7 bases and J by 2 bases, with 17 bases left in between. The CDR3: CASTEWEGVNTEAFF. DNA for the CDR3: TGTGCCAGCACCGAATGGGAGGGGGTAAACACTGAAGCTTTCTTT.

The chain is built from TRBV29-1 and TRBJ2-7; possibly TRBD1 or TRBD2 for D (5 bases each). Deletions cut 2 bases from V and 3 bases from J, with 11 bases between. Looked up from germline, CDR1 is SQVTM and CDR2 is ANQGSEA. This CDR3 spans 13 amino acids. The CDR3 DNA reads as TGCAGCGTTGAATTGGGGGAGATCTACGAGCAGTACTTC. Translated: CSVELGEIYEQYF.

The J gene is TRBJ2-7, the V gene TRBV7-9; 7 nucleotides align to TRBD2. Per the germline V gene, CDR1 is SEHNR and CDR2 is FQNEAQ (reference sequence). The CDR3 length is 18 residues. V shed 4 bases, J shed 0 bases, and the junction held 15 bases outside the gene matches. CDR3 in amino acids: CASSSPGLILPPSYEQYF. CDR3 in DNA: TGTGCCAGCAGCTCCCCGGGACTAATCTTACCCCCCTCCTACGAGCAGTACTTC. Together with reference TRBV7-9 and TRBJ2-7, the CDR3 gives the full variable domain: DTGVSQNPRHKITKRGQNVTFRCDPISEHNRLYWYRQTLGQGPEFLTYFQNEAQLEKSRLLSDRFSAERPKGSFSTLEIQRTEQGDSAMYLCASSSPGLILPPSYEQYFGPGTRLTVT.

The gene calls are TRBV25-1 and TRBJ2-1; 9 nucleotides agree with TRBD1. Germline-derived CDR1 and CDR2 are MGHDK and SYGVNS. This CDR3 contains 16 residues. J was trimmed by 8 bases and V by 4 bases; bases with no gene match: 12. CDR3 amino acids: CASSAPPGQGYDEQFF. In DNA form, the CDR3 reads TGTGCCAGCAGTGCCCCCCCGGGACAGGGTTACGATGAGCAGTTCTTC.

The rearrangement uses TRBV19 and TRBJ1-2; maybe TRBD1 (5 bases). The CDR3 extends over 13 amino acids. The V gene lost 6 bases and the J gene lost 4 bases, with 12 bases spanning the gap. Germline CDR1 LNHDA, CDR2 SQIVND (reference sequence). This CDR3 reads CASSPSGVYGYTF. The DNA for the CDR3 is TGTGCCAGTAGCCCATCGGGGGTCTATGGCTACACCTTC.

The DNA for the CDR3 is TGCGCCAGCAGCCAAGACCCAGGACAGAACTATAATGAAAAACTGTTTTTT. Translation gives CASSQDPGQNYNEKLFF. V is TRBV4-1 and J is TRBJ1-4, with TRBD1 as a possible D gene (6 bases). The CDR3 runs 17 residues. V was pared by 0 bases and J by 4 bases, with 15 bases between. Germline V gene sequence: CDR1 MGHRA, CDR2 YSYEKL.

The V call is TRBV5-1, the J call TRBJ1-2; D is perhaps TRBD1 (6 bases). The V gene's germline CDR1 is SGHRS and CDR2 YFSETQ. V lost 3 bases to trimming and J lost 6 bases, with 21 bases between them. The CDR3 spans 16 residues. CDR3 nucleotides: TGCGCCAGCAGCTATTCGGCTGGGGGCGCGGGGGATGGCTACACCTTC. Residues: CASSYSAGGAGDGYTF. Combining the CDR3 with reference TRBV5-1 and TRBJ1-2 gives the whole variable domain KAGVTQTPRYLIKTRGQQVTLSCSPISGHRSVSWYQQTPGQGLQFLFEYFSETQRNKGNFPGRFSGRQFSNSRSEMNVSTLELGDSALYLCASSYSAGGAGDGYTFGSGTRLTVV.

This chain links TRBV4-1 with TRBJ2-2; 7 bases match TRBD2. Germline trimming cut 0 bases from V and 7 bases from J; bases unmatched to any gene: 17. This CDR3 is 19 amino acids long. In germline, CDR1 is MGHRA, CDR2 YSYEKL. The CDR3 is CASSQEASSGLSEVGELFF. Here the CDR3 DNA reads TGCGCCAGCAGCCAAGAAGCCTCTTCGGGACTAAGCGAGGTCGGGGAGCTGTTTTTT.

The V call is TRBV7-3, the J call TRBJ1-1; D is unresolved. With 5 bases removed from V and 5 bases from J, the gap between germline ends came to 18 bases. The CDR3 is 15 residues long. The V gene's germline CDR1 is SGHTA and CDR2 FQGTGA. This CDR3 is CASSPGLLGWTEAFF. The CDR3 DNA reads TGTGCCAGCAGCCCCGGCTTACTGGGGTGGACTGAAGCTTTCTTT.

V and J are TRBV15 and TRBJ2-7, with D unclear. Germline V gene sequence: CDR1 LNHNV, CDR2 YYDKDF (reference sequence). CDR3 length: 11 amino acids. Trimming took off 4 bases at V and 4 bases at J, with 5 bases between the two ends. The CDR3 DNA reads TGTGCCACCAGCACAGAATACGAGCAGTACTTC. Translating gives CATSTEYEQYF.

The V call is TRBV7-9, the J call TRBJ2-3; no clear D. The V and J ends lost 11 bases and 2 bases respectively, with 14 bases between them. Germline CDR1 and CDR2: SEHNR and FQNEAQ (reference sequence). The CDR3 spans 13 residues. DNA for the CDR3: TGTGCCTTGGGCGGCAGAGACACAGATACGCAGTATTTT. Its protein is CALGGRDTDTQYF.

CDR3: CASSETPDREDKYEQYF. The CDR3 region has the DNA TGTGCCAGCAGTGAAACCCCAGACAGGGAGGATAAGTACGAGCAGTACTTC. This chain joins TRBV6-1 and TRBJ2-7, with D possibly TRBD1 on 7 matching bases. V dropped 2 bases and J dropped 4 bases, with 21 bases sitting between them. The length of the CDR3 is 17 residues. Per germline, CDR1 MNHNS and CDR2 SASEGT.

CDR3 coding DNA: TGCAGCGTTGGCGGGACAGGGTATAAGTACTTC. It codes for CSVGGTGYKYF. The V call is TRBV29-1, the J call TRBJ2-7; 9 bases fit TRBD1. This CDR3 has 11 residues. Germline CDR1 SQVTM, CDR2 ANQGSEA. V was clipped by 4 bases and J by 11 bases; unmatched bases: 6.

This clone was seen only a few times. V gene TRBV11-3 combines with J gene TRBJ2-1; 8 bases are shared with TRBD1. Unmatched junction bases numbered 7, after V lost 6 bases and J lost 3 bases. This CDR3 is 15 amino acids long. Germline loops: CDR1 SGHNT, CDR2 YENEEA. The CDR3 spells CASSGGTGDYNEQFF. CDR3 nucleotides: TGTGCCAGCAGTGGCGGGACAGGAGACTACAATGAGCAGTTCTTC. Drawing the rest from reference TRBV11-3 and TRBJ2-1, the complete variable domain is EAGVVQSPRYKIIEKKQPVAFWCNPISGHNTLYWYLQNLGQGPELLIRYENEEAVDDSQLPKDRFSAERLKGVDSTLKIQPAELGDSAVYLCASSGGTGDYNEQFFGPGTRLTVL.

The V and J genes are TRBV14 and TRBJ1-1; unclear D gene. V gave up 3 bases and J gave up 0 bases, with 11 bases separating them. The CDR3 is made up of 15 amino acids. Germline V gene data show CDR1 as SGHDN and CDR2 as FVKESK. As DNA, the CDR3 is TGTGCCAGCAGCCACGACGGGCGATTGAACACTGAAGCTTTCTTT. It yields the protein CASSHDGRLNTEAFF.

The J gene is TRBJ2-7, the V gene TRBV7-9; D is unresolved. The CDR3 sequence is 14 residues long. Germline values: CDR1 SEHNR, CDR2 FQNEAQ (reference sequence). V dropped 6 bases and J dropped 2 bases, with 14 bases sitting between them. DNA of the CDR3: TGTGCCAGCAGTTCGCCAGCGCTAACCTACGAGCAGTACTTC. Translation gives CASSSPALTYEQYF.

The chain is built from TRBV7-9 and TRBJ2-7, with 7 nucleotides matching TRBD1. Germline CDR1 is SEHNR and CDR2 is FQNEAQ (reference sequence). The CDR3 length is 14 residues. Trimming took 5 bases from V and 1 from J; bases not matched to a gene: 5. The CDR3 DNA is TGTGCCAGCAGCGGAACGGGACAGTCCTACGAGCAGTACTTC. Protein sequence: CASSGTGQSYEQYF. Complete variable domain (other parts from reference TRBV7-9 and TRBJ2-7): DTGVSQNPRHKITKRGQNVTFRCDPISEHNRLYWYRQTLGQGPEFLTYFQNEAQLEKSRLLSDRFSAERPKGSFSTLEIQRTEQGDSAMYLCASSGTGQSYEQYFGPGTRLTVT.

This clone was found a few times. V and J are TRBV27 and TRBJ2-2, with 7 positions matching TRBD1. The germline gives CDR1 MNHEY, CDR2 SMNVEV (reference sequence). Losses at the gene ends were 7 bases for V and 3 bases for J; bases not matched to a gene: 8. The CDR3 totals 15 residues. The CDR3: CASTPGQSYTGELFF. As DNA, the CDR3 is TGTGCCAGCACCCCGGGACAGAGTTACACCGGGGAGCTGTTTTTT.

This chain connects TRBV5-6 to TRBJ1-2; D might be TRBD1 (6 bases). Germline CDR1 reads SGHDT; CDR2 reads YYEEEE. Trimming left V 0 bases short and J 6 bases short, with 12 bases between. CDR3 length: 14 residues. The CDR3 sequence is CASSLVKAGDGYTF. The CDR3 DNA reads as TGTGCCAGCAGCTTGGTAAAGGCAGGGGATGGCTACACCTTC.

The genes are TRBV4-1 and TRBJ2-2, with D hard to call. V lost 1 base and J 6 bases, leaving 9 bases between the germline ends. The V gene's germline CDR1 is MGHRA and CDR2 YSYEKL. This CDR3 has 14 amino acids. CDR3 in amino acids: CASSQGVQSGELFF. In DNA form, the CDR3 reads TGCGCCAGCAGCCAAGGGGTGCAGTCCGGGGAGCTGTTTTTT.

This clone has only a few counts. The chain has TRBV14 and TRBJ2-1; unclear D gene. Per germline, CDR1 SGHDN and CDR2 FVKESK. The CDR3 runs 12 residues. Trimming stripped 4 bases from V and 7 bases from J, with 8 bases between. CDR3 loop: CASSPYQNEQFF. The CDR3 DNA is TGTGCCAGCAGCCCATACCAGAATGAGCAGTTCTTC.

Note on this clone: Other DNA sequences in the same sample also yield this CDR3. The chain couples TRBV27 to TRBJ2-5; 7 nucleotides line up with TRBD2. The CDR3 spans 15 residues. The J segment lost 7 bases and the V segment lost 0 bases, leaving 8 bases of the junction unmatched. The germline V gene encodes CDR1 MNHEY and CDR2 SMNVEV (reference sequence). CDR3 loop: CASSLSRGGGGTQYF. The CDR3 DNA reads as TGTGCCAGCAGTTTATCGCGGGGCGGCGGGGGGACCCAGTACTTC.